This T cell receptor (beta chain) was captured by sequencing in a study of vaccination effects on CD4 cells after COVID-19. The study's findings and limits: A shortage of convalescent patients and an absence of early post-infection timepoints characterized the study.

Sequenced by immunoSEQ multiplex PCR; TCRdb stores in-frame clones only, minus some. The sample consists of tens of thousands of clones, around 84% of them appearing once. The CDR3 has 14 amino acids. V was trimmed by 1 base and J by 2 bases, leaving 8 bases between them. Germline V gene data show CDR1 as SGHTA and CDR2 as FQGNSA. Culture lasted about nine days before CD4+ T cell isolation. Vaccine administered to participants consisted of two doses of either BNT162b2 or mRNA-1273. Days 3 and 7 saw half the medium replaced with IL-2 medium. This clone was detected only once. Its antigen is as yet unknown.

J is TRBJ2-5 and V is TRBV7-2; D not certain. The material was CD4+ T cells from PBMCs cultured without peptide, obtained after COVID-19 vaccination. The source is a human donor who received a COVID-19 vaccine. The CDR3: CASSLGTEQETQYF. In nucleotides, the CDR3 is TGTGCCAGCAGCTTAGGTACGGAGCAAGAGACCCAGTACTTC.